This T cell receptor (beta chain) was recorded in a study of T cells in Graves' hyperthyroidism and ophthalmopathy. The overall study: Upon initial diagnosis and before any treatment, peripheral blood was collected.

In this sample, this clonotype turned up a few times. Regions amplified from RNA transcripts were the TCR beta CDR3 regions. First-round RT-PCR of the TCR CDR3 relied on the HTBI primer set. TCRdb independently ran MiXCR on the multiplex PCR reads; one entry per CDR3 protein. Altogether 490,000 or so distinct CDR3 sequences are present, 20% to 25% being singletons, with the ten largest covering less than 65%. The receptor was derived from an older woman with Graves' ophthalmopathy. The material sequenced was blood.

The CDR3 nucleotides are TGTGCCAGCAGCCACGGGTGGTTCGCCTCCTCCTACAATGAGCAGTTCTTC. Its translation: CASSHGWFASSYNEQFF. The chain links TRBV3-1 to TRBJ2-1; D gene ambiguous. The CDR3 has 17 residues. Germline V lookup: CDR1 LGHDT, CDR2 YNNKEL (reference sequence). With 3 bases removed from V and 0 bases from J, the gap between germline ends came to 15 bases.